This TCR beta chain is from a study of neurological immune-mediated disorders. TCRdb passed the 5' RACE reads through MiXCR, listing each CDR3 protein once. This table holds approximately 66,000 distinct CDR3 sequences, 3.5% to 5% found once. This clonotype was seen repeatedly, ten times or more. The CDR3 extends over 11 amino acids. The V and J ends lost 11 bases and 4 bases respectively, with 11 bases between them. Per germline, CDR1 PRHDT and CDR2 FYEKMQ (reference sequence). This TCR came from a man aged 25-45 years with multiple sclerosis. Sequencing was done on a sample of PBMCs. The chain carries TRBV13 and TRBJ1-1; tentatively, D is TRBD1 (6 bases). The CDR3 sequence is CASRGITEAFF. The CDR3, as DNA: TGTGCCTCGAGGGGGATCACTGAAGCTTTCTTT.